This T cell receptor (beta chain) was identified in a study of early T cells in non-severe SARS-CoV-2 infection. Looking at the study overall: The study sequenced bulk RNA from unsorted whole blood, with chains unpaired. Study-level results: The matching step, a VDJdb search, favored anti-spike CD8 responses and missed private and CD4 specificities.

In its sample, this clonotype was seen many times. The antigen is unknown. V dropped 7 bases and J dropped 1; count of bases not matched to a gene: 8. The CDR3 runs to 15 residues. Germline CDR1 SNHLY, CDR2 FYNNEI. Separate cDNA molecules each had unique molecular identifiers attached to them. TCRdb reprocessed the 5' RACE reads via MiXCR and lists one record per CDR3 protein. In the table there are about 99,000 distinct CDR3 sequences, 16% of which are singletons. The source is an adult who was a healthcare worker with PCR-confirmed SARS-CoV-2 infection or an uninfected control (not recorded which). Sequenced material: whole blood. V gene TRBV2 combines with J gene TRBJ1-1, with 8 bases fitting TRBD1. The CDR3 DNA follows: TGTGCCAGCATCCCCGGACAGGGACGGAACACTGAAGCTTTCTTT. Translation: CASIPGQGRNTEAFF.